This TCR beta chain was sequenced during a study of T cells after yellow fever vaccination. Study-level background: With SMART-Seq v4 Ultra Low Input, the fractions containing low cell numbers were prepared. Findings of the study overall: High-abundance clonotypes from the bulk population could contaminate FACS-sorted repertoires.

A word on this clonotype: The antigen remains undetermined.

Per germline, CDR1 SNHLY and CDR2 FYNNEI. Germline trimming cut 6 bases from V and 2 bases from J; bases unmatched to any gene: 8. This CDR3 spans 15 amino acids. A process of 5'RACE template switching, which added a universal primer site and UMIs, was used to make TCR cDNA. Each CDR3 protein is one row after TCRdb ran MiXCR on the 5' RACE reads. Counted here are some 340,000 distinct CDR3 sequences, approximately 12% occurring once; the ten biggest clones make up over 3%. The chain uses TRBV2 and TRBJ2-7; 9 bases match TRBD1. This sample comprised CD4+ T cells sorted from PBMCs, obtained 45 days after the yellow fever booster vaccination. The source is a man aged 18 to 29 who received the YFV17D yellow fever vaccine. The CDR3 loop is CASRRGDRDTYEQYF. CDR3 bases: TGTGCCAGCAGGAGGGGGGACAGGGACACCTACGAGCAGTACTTC.